This entry lists 3 T cell receptor beta chains sequenced from one sample in a study of cytomegalovirus exposure and HLA in healthy donors. The data were produced by immunoSEQ multiplex PCR, yet TCRdb's version contains in-frame clones alone and is incomplete. The table lists more than 200,000 clones, about 90% of them singletons. The sample taken for sequencing was PBMCs. These receptors all come from a man in his late teens or twenties in good health and CMV-seropositive.

The chain carries TRBV5-1 and TRBJ2-2, with 7 bases identical to TRBD2. V lost 0 bases and J lost 1; bases outside the gene matches: 0. From germline, CDR1 is SGHRS and CDR2 YFSETQ. The CDR3 sequence is 15 residues long. As DNA, the CDR3 is TGCGCCAGCAGCTTGGCGGGGGGGAACACCGGGGAGCTGTTTTTT. It codes for CASSLAGGNTGELFF.

Here the CDR3 reads CASSPDGSNQPQHF. DNA of the CDR3: TGTGCCAGCTCACCGGACGGCAGCAATCAGCCCCAGCATTTT. This chain connects TRBV18 to TRBJ1-5; D remains ambiguous. The V gene lost 3 bases and the J gene lost 1 base, with 7 bases spanning the gap. Germline values: CDR1 KGHSH, CDR2 LQKENI. The CDR3 runs to 14 residues.

V and J are TRBV29-1 and TRBJ2-5, with unresolved D. V gave up 4 bases and J gave up 2 bases, with 17 bases separating them. The germline gives CDR1 SQVTM, CDR2 ANQGSEA. There are 15 residues in the CDR3. CDR3 amino acids: CSVGPRAPEQETQYF. DNA of the CDR3: TGCAGCGTTGGGCCCAGAGCGCCAGAACAAGAGACCCAGTACTTC.